This entry lists 17 T cell receptor beta chains sequenced from one sample in a study of CD8 T cell repertoires and HIV-1 epitope variants. The antigens these receptors bind are not known. The assay was immunoSEQ multiplex PCR, and TCRdb's table has in-frame clones only and misses some. Here the sample spans a few thousand clones, around 74% being singletons. Material for sequencing was cultured CD8+ T cells derived from PBMCs. The receptors shown here come from a male donor with HIV.

The chain is built from TRBV9 and TRBJ1-1, with D tentatively TRBD1 (5 bases). The CDR3 covers 12 residues. V was clipped by 3 bases and J by 11 bases, with 14 bases between them. Germline V gene lookup returns CDR1 SGDLS and CDR2 YYNGEE. Here the CDR3 reads CASSAGPSAAFF. As DNA, the CDR3 is TGTGCCAGCAGCGCGGGACCCTCAGCGGCTTTCTTT.

J is TRBJ2-7 and V is TRBV28; D may be TRBD2 (6 bases). Germline lookup yields CDR1 MDHEN and CDR2 SYDVKM. The V gene lost 5 bases and the J gene lost 4 bases, with 18 bases spanning the gap. There are 15 residues in the CDR3. The CDR3 is CASSRPGTSNYEQYF. For the CDR3, the DNA is TGTGCCAGCAGTCGCCCCGGGACTTCTAATTACGAGCAGTACTTC.

This chain connects TRBV7-9 to TRBJ2-5; 9 bases are shared with TRBD2. Germline V lookup: CDR1 SEHNR, CDR2 FQNEAQ (reference sequence). Germline trimming cut 5 bases from V and 2 bases from J; bases unmatched to any gene: 9. This CDR3 has 16 amino acids. This CDR3 reads CASSPSLGLAQETQYF. The CDR3 DNA follows: TGTGCCAGCAGCCCCTCTTTGGGACTAGCACAAGAGACCCAGTACTTC.

This clone was counted a few times. This chain joins TRBV6-5 and TRBJ2-7, with D hard to call. Germline V lookup: CDR1 MNHEY, CDR2 SVGAGI. There are 14 residues in the CDR3. Trimming removed 4 bases from V and 2 bases from J, with 12 bases in between. The CDR3 DNA is TGTGCCAGCAGTTCAGATGTCTCGGCCTACGAGCAGTACTTC. Translation: CASSSDVSAYEQYF.

The DNA of the CDR3 is TGTGCCAGCAGCTTTGGCAGGGGGGGCACTGAAGCTTTCTTT. It translates to CASSFGRGGTEAFF. This rearrangement joins TRBV11-2 to TRBJ1-1; 7 bases are shared with TRBD1. V dropped 3 bases and J dropped 4; count of bases not matched to a gene: 5. Germline loops: CDR1 SGHAT, CDR2 FQNNGV. The CDR3 has 14 residues.

This clone turned up a few times. The chain recombines TRBV29-1 with TRBJ1-2; 10 bases line up with TRBD1. J was trimmed by 7 bases and V by 1 base; bases with no gene match: 3. The CDR3 covers 13 residues. Germline CDR1 reads SQVTM; CDR2 reads ANQGSEA. The CDR3 DNA reads TGCAGCGTTGAAGCTGACAGGGGGCGTGGCTACACCTTC. Protein: CSVEADRGRGYTF. The whole variable domain, filled in from reference TRBV29-1 and TRBJ1-2, reads SAVISQKPSRDICQRGTSLTIQCQVDSQVTMMFWYRQQPGQSLTLIATANQGSEATYESGFVIDKFPISRPNLTFSTLTVSNMSPEDSSIYLCSVEADRGRGYTFGSGTRLTVV.

This clone was observed once. The gene calls are TRBV30 and TRBJ2-2; the D gene is possibly TRBD1 (6 bases). The CDR3 is made up of 16 amino acids. The ends were cut back, 1 base at V and 3 bases at J, with 15 bases in the middle. Germline V gene lookup returns CDR1 GTSNPN and CDR2 SVGIG (reference sequence). As DNA, the CDR3 is TGTGCCTGGAGTGGGAGGCAGGGGATCGACACCGGGGAGCTGTTTTTT. Protein sequence: CAWSGRQGIDTGELFF.

The gene calls are TRBV21-1 and TRBJ1-5; the table's D gene call, TRBD1, was not cross checked with the DNA. TRBV21-1 is described as a pseudogene. This CDR3 region has 18 residues. The CDR3: CASSGKTQGINSNQPQHF. CDR3 DNA: TGTGCCAGCAGCGGTAAGACGCAGGGGATTAATAGCAATCAGCCCCAGCATTTT.

The V gene is TRBV7-2, the J gene TRBJ1-4; maybe TRBD1 (5 bases). Trimming stripped 6 bases from V and 2 bases from J, with 13 bases between. The germline V gene has CDR1 SGHTA and CDR2 FQGNSA. This CDR3 is 15 amino acids long. CDR3 sequence: CASRIGGGTNEKLFF. Here the CDR3 DNA reads TGTGCCAGCAGAATTGGGGGGGGTACTAATGAAAAACTGTTTTTT.

The chain is built from TRBV7-2 and TRBJ2-2; 11 nucleotides match TRBD2. Germline V lookup: CDR1 SGHTA, CDR2 FQGNSA. V gave up 3 bases and J gave up 5 bases; unmatched junction bases: 2. The CDR3 is 15 amino acids. The CDR3 region is CASSFLAGGTGELFF. The CDR3 region has the DNA TGTGCCAGCAGCTTCTTAGCGGGAGGGACCGGGGAGCTGTTTTTT. The variable domain in full, with the rest retrieved from reference TRBV7-2 and TRBJ2-2, is GAGVSQSPSNKVTEKGKDVELRCDPISGHTALYWYRQSLGQGLEFLIYFQGNSAPDKSGLPSDRFSAERTGGSVSTLTIQRTQQEDSAVYLCASSFLAGGTGELFFGEGSRLTVL.

This clone was picked up a small number of times. The genes are TRBV19 and TRBJ1-5; D unclear. V lost 7 bases, J lost 2 bases, and 12 bases lay in between. Germline V lookup: CDR1 LNHDA, CDR2 SQIVND (reference sequence). CDR3 length: 14 amino acids. The CDR3 loop is CASTIFNGNQPQHF. DNA for the CDR3: TGTGCCAGTACTATTTTTAATGGCAATCAGCCCCAGCATTTT. Full variable domain (remainder filled in from reference TRBV19 and TRBJ1-5): DGGITQSPKYLFRKEGQNVTLSCEQNLNHDAMYWYRQDPGQGLRLIYYSQIVNDFQKGDIAEGYSVSREKKESFPLTVTSAQKNPTAFYLCASTIFNGNQPQHFGDGTRLSIL.

In its sample, this clone was seen a few times. The chain uses TRBV6-5 and TRBJ2-7; D is undetermined. The V end lost 6 bases, the J end lost 0 bases, and 15 bases lay between the germline ends. This CDR3 comprises 15 residues. Per the germline V gene, CDR1 is MNHEY and CDR2 is SVGAGI. The DNA of the CDR3 is TGTGCCAGCAGCCCCACGGAGACGAGCTCCTACGAGCAGTACTTC. Its protein product is CASSPTETSSYEQYF.

This clone was seen a single time. The rearrangement joins TRBV5-6 to TRBJ2-5, with D hard to call. Between the trimmed V and J ends, which lost 2 bases and 1 base, there was a span of 0 bases. This CDR3 has 11 residues. Germline CDR1 SGHDT, CDR2 YYEEEE. The CDR3, as DNA: TGTGCCAGCAGCTTCCAAGAGACCCAGTACTTC. Residues: CASSFQETQYF. Complete variable domain (other parts from reference TRBV5-6 and TRBJ2-5): DAGVTQSPTHLIKTRGQQVTLRCSPKSGHDTVSWYQQALGQGPQFIFQYYEEEERQRGNFPDRFSGHQFPNYSSELNVNALLLGDSALYLCASSFQETQYFGPGTRLLVL.

The CDR3 DNA reads as TGTGCCAGCAGCTTATCTAGGGGTGACTACAATGAGCAGTTCTTC. It is translated as CASSLSRGDYNEQFF. The rearrangement uses TRBV11-1 and TRBJ2-1; TRBD1 is a possible D gene (5 bases). V gave up 2 bases and J gave up 3 bases, with 11 bases separating them. This CDR3 has 15 amino acids. Germline V gene lookup returns CDR1 SGHAT and CDR2 FQDESV (reference sequence).

This sequence joins TRBV19 and TRBJ2-1; no clear D. The CDR3 covers 14 residues. From germline, CDR1 is LNHDA and CDR2 SQIVND (reference sequence). V lost 6 bases and J 4 bases, leaving 13 bases between the germline ends. The CDR3 reads CASSFNGRYNEQFF. CDR3 nucleotides: TGTGCCAGTAGCTTTAATGGACGGTACAATGAGCAGTTCTTC.

The J gene is TRBJ1-6, the V gene TRBV27; 7 bases are shared with TRBD1. The length of the CDR3 is 15 residues. From germline, CDR1 is MNHEY and CDR2 SMNVEV (reference sequence). J was trimmed by 4 bases and V by 2 bases; bases with no gene match: 2. CDR3: CASSLGQAYNSPLHF. The DNA for the CDR3 is TGTGCCAGCAGTTTAGGACAGGCTTATAATTCACCCCTCCACTTT.

The chain employs TRBV29-1 and TRBJ2-2, with D unresolved. V was clipped by 0 bases and J by 7 bases, with 6 bases between them. CDR1 and CDR2 (germline): SQVTM, ANQGSEA. This CDR3 is 12 amino acids long. CDR3 in DNA: TGCAGCGTTGAAGATCGGGTCGGGGAGCTGTTTTTT. Its translation: CSVEDRVGELFF.